This TCR beta chain was identified in a study of blood T cell repertoires in COVID-19. Study in general: PBMCs, B-cell-depleted T cells, or T cells were the source of the cDNA or gDNA that made up the material.

TCRdb's copy holds only in-frame clones and misses some; the assay was immunoSEQ multiplex PCR. The table shows under 200,000 clones, with roughly 85% occurring only once. The sample holds one count of this clone. Participants were placed into cohorts based on the clinical history they reported. Before being deemed recovered, Cohort 3 donors had two negative PCRs, clearance, or symptom resolution. CDR1 is LNHDA, CDR2 SQIVND, per germline (reference sequence). Between the trimmed V and J ends, which lost 4 bases and 5 bases, there was a span of 17 bases. The CDR3 runs 15 residues. The sequencing input was PBMCs or T cells enriched from blood (not recorded which). This chain links TRBV19 with TRBJ1-1, with no clear D. The origin of this receptor is a woman aged 50 to 60 who had recovered from COVID-19. CDR3 protein: CASSSAGAALTEAFF. The CDR3 nucleotides are TGTGCCAGTAGTAGCGCCGGAGCCGCTTTAACTGAAGCTTTCTTT.